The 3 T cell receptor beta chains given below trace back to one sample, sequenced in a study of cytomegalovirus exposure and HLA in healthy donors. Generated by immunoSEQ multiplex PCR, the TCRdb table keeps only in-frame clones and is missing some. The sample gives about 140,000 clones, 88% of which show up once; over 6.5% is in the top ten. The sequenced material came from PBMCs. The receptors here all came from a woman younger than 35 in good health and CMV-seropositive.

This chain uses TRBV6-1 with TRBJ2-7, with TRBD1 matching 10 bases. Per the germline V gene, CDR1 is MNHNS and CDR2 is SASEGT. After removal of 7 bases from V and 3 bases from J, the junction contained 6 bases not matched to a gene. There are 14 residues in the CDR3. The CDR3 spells CASNPTGGNYEQYF. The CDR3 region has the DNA TGTGCCAGCAACCCGACAGGGGGCAACTACGAGCAGTACTTC.

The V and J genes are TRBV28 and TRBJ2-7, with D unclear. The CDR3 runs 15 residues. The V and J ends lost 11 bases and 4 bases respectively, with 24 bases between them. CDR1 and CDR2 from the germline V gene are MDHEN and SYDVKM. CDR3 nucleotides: TGTGCCTCCCAAAGGTCGCAGGCCCCTCATTACGAGCAGTACTTC. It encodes CASQRSQAPHYEQYF.

CDR3 sequence (DNA): TGTGCCAGCAGCTTAGAGAGGGTGGGGAATGAGCAGTTCTTC. Protein product: CASSLERVGNEQFF. The chain joins TRBV11-2 to TRBJ2-1; TRBD2 might be the D (5 bases). CDR1 is SGHAT, CDR2 FQNNGV, per germline. Trimming removed 0 bases at V and 7 bases at J, with 10 bases between. CDR3 length: 14 amino acids.